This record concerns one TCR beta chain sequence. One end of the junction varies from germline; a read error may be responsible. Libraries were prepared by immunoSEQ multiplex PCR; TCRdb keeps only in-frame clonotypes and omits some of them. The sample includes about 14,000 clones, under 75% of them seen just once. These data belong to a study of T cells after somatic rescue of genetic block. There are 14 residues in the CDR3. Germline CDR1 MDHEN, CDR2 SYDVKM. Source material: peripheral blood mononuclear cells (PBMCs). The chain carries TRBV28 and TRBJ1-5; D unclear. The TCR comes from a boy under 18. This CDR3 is CVSSNFPTNQPQHF. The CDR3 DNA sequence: TGTGTCAGCAGTAACTTCCCGACCAATCAGCCCCAGCATTTT.